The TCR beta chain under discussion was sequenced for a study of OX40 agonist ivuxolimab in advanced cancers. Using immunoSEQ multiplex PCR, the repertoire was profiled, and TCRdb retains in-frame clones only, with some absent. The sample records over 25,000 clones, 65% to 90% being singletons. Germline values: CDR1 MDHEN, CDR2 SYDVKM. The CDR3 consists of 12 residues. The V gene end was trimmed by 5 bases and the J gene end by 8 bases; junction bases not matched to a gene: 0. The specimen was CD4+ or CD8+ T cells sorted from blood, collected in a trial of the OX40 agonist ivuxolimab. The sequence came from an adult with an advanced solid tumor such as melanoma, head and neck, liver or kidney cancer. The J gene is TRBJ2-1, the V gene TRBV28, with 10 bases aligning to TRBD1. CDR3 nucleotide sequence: TGTGCCAGCAGTGACAGGGGGCATGAGCAGTTCTTC. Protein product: CASSDRGHEQFF. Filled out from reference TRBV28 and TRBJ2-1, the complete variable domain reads DVKVTQSSRYLVKRTGEKVFLECVQDMDHENMFWYRQDPGLGLRLIYFSYDVKMKEKGDIPEGYSVSREKKERFSLILESASTNQTSMYLCASSDRGHEQFFGPGTRLTVL.